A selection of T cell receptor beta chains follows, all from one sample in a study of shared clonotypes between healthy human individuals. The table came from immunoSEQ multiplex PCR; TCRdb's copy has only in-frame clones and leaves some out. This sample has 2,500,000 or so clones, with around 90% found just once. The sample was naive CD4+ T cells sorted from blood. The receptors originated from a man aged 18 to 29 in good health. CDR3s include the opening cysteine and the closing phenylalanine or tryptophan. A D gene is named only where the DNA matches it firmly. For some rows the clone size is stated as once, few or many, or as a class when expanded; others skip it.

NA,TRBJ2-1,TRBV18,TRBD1,TGTGCCAGCTCACTAAAGACAGGGGGCGGTTACAATGAGCAGTTCTTC,CASSLKTGGGYNEQFF
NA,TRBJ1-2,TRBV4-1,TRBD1,TGCGCCAGCAGCCAAGGTGTTGTGCGACAGGGGGCGTCAGGTGGCTACACCTTC,CASSQGVVRQGASGGYTF
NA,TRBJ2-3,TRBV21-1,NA,TGTGCCAGCAGCAAGGGCAGGGGCACAGATACGCAGTATTTT,CASSKGRGTDTQYF
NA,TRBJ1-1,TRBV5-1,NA,TGCGCCAGCAGTTCCCAAGGGAACACTGAAGCTTTCTTT,CASSSQGNTEAFF
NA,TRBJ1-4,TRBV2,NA,TGTGCCAGCAGTGAGGGCCCTCTCCCGGCTGGAAAACTGTTTTTT,CASSEGPLPAGKLFF
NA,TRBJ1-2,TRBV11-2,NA,TGTGCCAGCAGCTTAGTACGAGGGGGTGGAGGCTACACCTTC,CASSLVRGGGGYTF
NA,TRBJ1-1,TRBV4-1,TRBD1,TGCGCCAGCGGTAGGACAGGGGGCTCTGAAGCTTTCTTT,CASGRTGGSEAFF
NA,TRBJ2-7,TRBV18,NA,TGTGCCAGCTCACCGTCCTTGGGCTATGACTCGTACGAGCAGTACTTC,CASSPSLGYDSYEQYF
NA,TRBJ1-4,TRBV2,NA,TGTGCCAGCAGGGACGGGACGGCGGTGGCTAATGAAAAACTGTTTTTT,CASRDGTAVANEKLFF
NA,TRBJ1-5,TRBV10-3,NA,TGTGCCATCAGCGGCCATCCTGACGCGGGCCGGGGGAGCAATCAGCCCCAGCATTTT,CAISGHPDAGRGSNQPQHF
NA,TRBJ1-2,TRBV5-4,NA,TGTGCCAGCAGCTTGGGTGGAAGAGGGCGGACTAACTATGGCTACACCTTC,CASSLGGRGRTNYGYTF
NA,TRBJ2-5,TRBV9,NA,TGTGCCAGCAGCAACGGACCGGAAGAGACCCAGTACTTC,CASSNGPEETQYF
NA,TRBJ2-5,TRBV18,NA,TGTGCCAGCTCACCGCAGGGGGGGCAAGAGACCCAGTACTTC,CASSPQGGQETQYF
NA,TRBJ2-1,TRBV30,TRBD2,TGTGCCTGGAGTGTACTTAGCGGGTACAATGAGCAGTTCTTC,CAWSVLSGYNEQFF
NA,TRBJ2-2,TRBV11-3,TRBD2,TGTGCCAGCAGCATGGGACTAGCCACCGGGGAGCTGTTTTTT,CASSMGLATGELFF
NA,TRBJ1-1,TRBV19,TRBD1,TGTGCCAGTAGCCTAAGACAGGGAGTAGGGAACACTGAAGCTTTCTTT,CASSLRQGVGNTEAFF
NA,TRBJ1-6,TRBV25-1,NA,TGTGCCAGCAGTGAAAATTACGGACAGTCCAATTCACCCCTCCACTTT,CASSENYGQSNSPLHF
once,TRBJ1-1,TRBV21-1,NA,TGTGCCAGCAGCAAAGAGGAGGGCACTGAAGCTTTCTTT,CASSKEEGTEAFF
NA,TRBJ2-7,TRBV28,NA,TGTGCCAGCAGGCTGACCGGGACACCTGCTTACGAGCAGTACTTC,CASRLTGTPAYEQYF
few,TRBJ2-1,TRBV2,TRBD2,TGTGCCAGCAGTGAAGTTCTAGCGGGATCTTACGATGAGCAGTTCTTC,CASSEVLAGSYDEQFF
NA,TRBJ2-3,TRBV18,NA,TGTGCCAGCTCACCCGGGGTGAGCACAGATACGCAGTATTTT,CASSPGVSTDTQYF
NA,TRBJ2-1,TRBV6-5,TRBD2,TGTGCCAGCAGACCGGGACTAGCGAACAACAATGAGCAGTTCTTC,CASRPGLANNNEQFF
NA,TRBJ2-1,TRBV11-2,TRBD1,TGTGCCAGCAGCCTGGACAGGGGATATGAGCAGTTCTTC,CASSLDRGYEQFF
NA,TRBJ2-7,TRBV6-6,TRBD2,TGTGCCAGCAGTTTCCTAGCGGGCCCCTACGAGCAGTACTTC,CASSFLAGPYEQYF
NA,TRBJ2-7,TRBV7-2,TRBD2,TGTGCCAGCAGCTTGGTAGCGGGAGCCCCATACGAGCAGTACTTC,CASSLVAGAPYEQYF
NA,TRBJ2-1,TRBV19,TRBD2,TGTGCCAGTAGTGAAGGACTAGCCGGCGAGCAGTTCTTC,CASSEGLAGEQFF
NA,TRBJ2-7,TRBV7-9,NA,TGTGCCAGCAGCCTCATGTCCGACGAGCAGTACTTC,CASSLMSDEQYF
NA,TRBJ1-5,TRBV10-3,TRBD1,TGTGCCAGCCGACAGGGGTCCGGCAATCAGCCCCAGCATTTT,CASRQGSGNQPQHF
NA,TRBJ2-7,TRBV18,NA,TGTGCCAGCTCACCAACTAGCTCCTACGAGCAGTACTTC,CASSPTSSYEQYF
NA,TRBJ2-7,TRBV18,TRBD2,TGTGCCAGCTCACCAGGGGGGGGCTCCTACGAGCAGTACTTC,CASSPGGGSYEQYF
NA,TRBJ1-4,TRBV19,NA,TGTGCCAGCCAAGTACGTCCAGGCAGGACTAATGAAAAACTGTTTTTT,CASQVRPGRTNEKLFF
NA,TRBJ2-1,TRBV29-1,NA,TGCAGCGCAGTGATGTCACGCGGTGAGCAGTTCTTC,CSAVMSRGEQFF
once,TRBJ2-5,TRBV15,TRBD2,TGTGCCACCAGCAGGGGGGAGGGGAATGGCCGAGAGACCCAGTACTTC,CATSRGEGNGRETQYF
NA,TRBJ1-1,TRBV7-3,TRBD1,TGTGCCAGCAGCCAAGGGGACAGCTCTGAAGCTTTCTTT,CASSQGDSSEAFF
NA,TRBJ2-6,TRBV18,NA,TGTGCCAGCTCACCCGGCAGGGGAGGGTTCTCTGGGGCCAACGTCCTGACTTTC,CASSPGRGGFSGANVLTF
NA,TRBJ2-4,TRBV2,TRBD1,TGTGCCAGCAGTCGGGACAGGGGGGACATTCAGTACTTC,CASSRDRGDIQYF
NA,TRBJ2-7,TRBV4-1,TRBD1,TGCGCCAGCAGCCAAGCCGTGACAGGGATGTACGAGCAGTACTTC,CASSQAVTGMYEQYF